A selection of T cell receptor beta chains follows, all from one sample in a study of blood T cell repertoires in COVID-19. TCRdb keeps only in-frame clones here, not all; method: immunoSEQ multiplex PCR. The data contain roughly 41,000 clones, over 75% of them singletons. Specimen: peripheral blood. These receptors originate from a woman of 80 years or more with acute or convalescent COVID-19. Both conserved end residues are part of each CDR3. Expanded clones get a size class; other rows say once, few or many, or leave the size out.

CASSFGTGKVNYGYTF TRBV7-9 -
CASSTSWNTGELFF TRBV11-3 -
CASSLLAGGVSDTQYF TRBV7-8 -
CAISASLAGGGETQYF TRBV10-3 -
CASSPRRDSPLHF TRBV7-2 -
CASCRDLSSYEQYF TRBV7-9 -
CASSLLGGTGELFF TRBV5-1 -
CASSLALVSGYTF TRBV7-2 once
CASSWGDGYTF TRBV12-3/TRBV12-4 -
CASSLDGSRAGNSPLHF TRBV5-1 -
CASSRGGTRNTEAFF TRBV25-1 -
CATSLGGSTDTQYF TRBV2 -
CASSQGLGNTIYF TRBV3-1/TRBV3-2 -
CASSIRISGRQGSTYTF TRBV19 -
CASTGTSGGEQYF TRBV7-2 -
CASSPGGLNTEAFF TRBV11-3 once
CASSRGVGTDTQYF TRBV3-1/TRBV3-2 -
CASSMGTGGITEAFF TRBV19 -
CASSLAARGTEAFF TRBV7-2 -
CASSLGRGRTEAFF TRBV6-2/TRBV6-3 -
CASSENGVLETQYF TRBV6-1 -
CAIRGSYNEQFF TRBV10-3 -
CASSEVEGAGNTEAFF TRBV6-1 few
CASSFSETQYF TRBV7-9 -
CASSPGGLDGTQYF TRBV7-2 -
CASSRHGGGQAFF TRBV4-1 -
CASSLTAGPPYEQYF TRBV7-3 -
CASSFDRGLGEAFF TRBV4-1 -
CASSSRTGSLSGYTF TRBV19 few
CASSPRQELRLLYGYTF TRBV7-2 -
CASSLGAEAFF TRBV11-2 -
CASSLEGGAYNSPLHF TRBV7-2 -
CASSFRDRTEAFF TRBV27 once
CASSQDRGRGLNQPQHF TRBV4-1 -
CASSLGQKERVSYNEQFF TRBV13 -
CASSSTVYEQYF TRBV6-2/TRBV6-3 -
CASRGTGGMKAFF TRBV6-5 -
CASSFGAGGGGYTF TRBV5-5 -
CAWSRNRGETQYF TRBV30 -
CASSAAGLVERGYNEQFF TRBV19 -
CASSLAGGPTNEKLFF TRBV5-6 -